This T cell receptor beta chain was found in a study of neoadjuvant nivolumab and ipilimumab in lung cancer. The CDR3 covers 14 residues. The V and J ends lost 1 base and 1 base respectively, with 8 bases between them. Germline CDR1 SGDLS, CDR2 YYNGEE. Assay: immunoSEQ multiplex PCR; the TCRdb copy retains only in-frame clones and omits some. Seen here are 18,000 or so clones, roughly 79% observed once, and the top ten hold around 8.6%. The sample was tumor tissue, taken after neoadjuvant nivolumab, alone or with ipilimumab, at or shortly before surgery. This clonotype was obtained from an adult with non-small cell lung cancer. V gene TRBV9 combines with J gene TRBJ2-5; no firm D call. CDR3 region: CASSVYDGQETQYF. The CDR3 nucleotides read TGTGCCAGCAGCGTATATGACGGCCAAGAGACCCAGTACTTC. The full variable domain, with the rest looked up from reference TRBV9 and TRBJ2-5, is DSGVTQTPKHLITATGQRVTLRCSPRSGDLSVYWYQQSLDQGLQFLIQYYNGEERAKGNILERFSAQQFPDLHSELNLSSLELGDSALYFCASSVYDGQETQYFGPGTRLLVL.